Listed below are T cell receptor beta chains from one sample, sequenced in a study of early T cells in non-severe SARS-CoV-2 infection. One entry per CDR3 protein results from TCRdb running MiXCR on the 5' RACE reads. This table has tens of thousands of distinct CDR3 sequences, approximately 12% appearing once. Sequenced: whole blood. The receptor source for this set is an adult who was a healthcare worker with PCR-confirmed SARS-CoV-2 infection or an uninfected control (not recorded which). Each CDR3 is given with its conserved first and last residue. Each record gives: V gene, J gene, CDR3 protein.

v_gene: TRBV9
j_gene: TRBJ1-3
CDR3aa: CASSVGQPLSGNTIYF

v_gene: TRBV7-6
j_gene: TRBJ2-3
CDR3aa: CASSLGEGDTQYF

v_gene: TRBV11-2
j_gene: TRBJ2-7
CDR3aa: CASTVSGTADEQYF

v_gene: TRBV28
j_gene: TRBJ1-1
CDR3aa: CASSLRGVMNTEAFF

v_gene: TRBV9
j_gene: TRBJ1-1
CDR3aa: CASSGAHGPNTEAFF

v_gene: TRBV2
j_gene: TRBJ2-3
CDR3aa: CASSLDRGRGTDTQYF

v_gene: TRBV7-3
j_gene: TRBJ2-7
CDR3aa: CASSQTGGKRYEQYF

v_gene: TRBV19
j_gene: TRBJ2-6
CDR3aa: CASSYSSGANVLTF

v_gene: TRBV9
j_gene: TRBJ2-1
CDR3aa: CASSRAGSYNEQFF

v_gene: TRBV18
j_gene: TRBJ1-1
CDR3aa: CASSPTGPDEAFF

v_gene: TRBV28
j_gene: TRBJ1-2
CDR3aa: CASSSPSGVMDGYTF

v_gene: TRBV20-1
j_gene: TRBJ2-3
CDR3aa: CSARAPGLAGTSTDTQYF

v_gene: TRBV5-4
j_gene: TRBJ2-7
CDR3aa: CASSLDSGSHYEQYF

v_gene: TRBV6-5
j_gene: TRBJ2-5
CDR3aa: CASSYDLETQYF

v_gene: TRBV7-8
j_gene: TRBJ2-1
CDR3aa: CASSLAQGQSYNEQFF

v_gene: TRBV10-3
j_gene: TRBJ1-1
CDR3aa: CAIRATGKGSEAFF

v_gene: TRBV20-1
j_gene: TRBJ2-1
CDR3aa: CSARRTSGRGGEQFF

v_gene: TRBV28
j_gene: TRBJ1-1
CDR3aa: CASGPSGSEAFF

v_gene: TRBV5-4
j_gene: TRBJ1-1
CDR3aa: CASSPGQTNTEAFF

v_gene: TRBV28
j_gene: TRBJ2-3
CDR3aa: CASSLWTSGSTDTQYF

v_gene: TRBV6-2/TRBV6-3
j_gene: TRBJ2-7
CDR3aa: CASRATGTWSYEQYF

v_gene: TRBV7-2
j_gene: TRBJ2-6
CDR3aa: CASSPGMWGANVLTF

v_gene: TRBV5-5
j_gene: TRBJ2-1
CDR3aa: CASSPQLAGTEQFF

v_gene: TRBV5-4
j_gene: TRBJ1-1
CDR3aa: CASSPPGRPRGDTEAFF

v_gene: TRBV12-3/TRBV12-4
j_gene: TRBJ2-1
CDR3aa: CASSPPRPQSYNEQFF

v_gene: TRBV11-2
j_gene: TRBJ2-1
CDR3aa: CASSFDGGGYNEQFF

v_gene: TRBV18
j_gene: TRBJ2-1
CDR3aa: CASSPSGTGMGEQFF

v_gene: TRBV18
j_gene: TRBJ2-1
CDR3aa: CASSHAEVGGNEQFF

v_gene: TRBV7-8
j_gene: TRBJ1-5
CDR3aa: CASSLGIGSGSNQPQHF

v_gene: TRBV9
j_gene: TRBJ2-4
CDR3aa: CASSPSIAGRAKNIQYF

v_gene: TRBV28
j_gene: TRBJ2-2
CDR3aa: CASSLGGSVTGVANTGELFF

v_gene: TRBV6-2/TRBV6-3
j_gene: TRBJ2-1
CDR3aa: CASIPSWSDNEQFF

v_gene: TRBV3-1
j_gene: TRBJ1-1
CDR3aa: CASSPSDRRITEAFF

v_gene: TRBV20-1
j_gene: TRBJ2-7
CDR3aa: CSGLGSGEQYF

v_gene: TRBV3-1
j_gene: TRBJ1-6
CDR3aa: CASSQGAADSPLHF

v_gene: TRBV20-1
j_gene: TRBJ1-4
CDR3aa: CSAREMREKLFF

v_gene: TRBV9
j_gene: TRBJ2-5
CDR3aa: CASSVGTETQYF